The sequence of this T cell receptor beta chain was determined in a study of blood T cell repertoires in COVID-19. Study-level information: Some COVID-19 samples were acute and others convalescent; all came from the United States, Italy and Spain.

Methods used by the authors: Cell counts per sample came from amplifying reference gene primers. Only in-frame clones appear in the TCRdb table, and some are missing; sequencing was by immunoSEQ multiplex PCR. V and J calls and clone size are as listed in that table; D and trimming were resolved from the DNA. The top ten clones hold about a tenth of a sample with about 170,000 clones, around 82% of them seen once. The CDR3 contains 14 residues. The germline V gene has CDR1 SGHRS and CDR2 YFSETQ. The ends were cut back, 7 bases at V and 5 bases at J, with 18 bases in the middle. V usage is TRBV5-1 and J usage is TRBJ1-2; D gene ambiguous. The sample consisted of peripheral blood. This receptor was taken from a man between 70 and 80 years old with active or convalescent COVID-19. The CDR3 sequence is CASSTSRVGYGYTF. CDR3 nucleotides: TGCGCCAGCTCCACTTCTCGGGTGGGTTATGGCTACACCTTC. Supplemented by reference TRBV5-1 and TRBJ1-2, the full variable domain reads KAGVTQTPRYLIKTRGQQVTLSCSPISGHRSVSWYQQTPGQGLQFLFEYFSETQRNKGNFPGRFSGRQFSNSRSEMNVSTLELGDSALYLCASSTSRVGYGYTFGSGTRLTVV.